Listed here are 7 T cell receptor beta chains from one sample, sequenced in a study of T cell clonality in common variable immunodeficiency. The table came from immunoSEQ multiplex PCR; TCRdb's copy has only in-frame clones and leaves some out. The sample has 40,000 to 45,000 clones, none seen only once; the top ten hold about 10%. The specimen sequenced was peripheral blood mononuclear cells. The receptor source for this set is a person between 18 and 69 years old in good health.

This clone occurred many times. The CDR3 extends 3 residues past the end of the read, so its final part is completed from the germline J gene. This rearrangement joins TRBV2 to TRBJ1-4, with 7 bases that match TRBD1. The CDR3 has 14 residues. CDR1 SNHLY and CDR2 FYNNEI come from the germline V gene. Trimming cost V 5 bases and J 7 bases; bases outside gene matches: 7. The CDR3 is CASSTDRVSEKLFF. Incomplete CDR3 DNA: TGTGCCAGCAGTACCGACAGGGTGTCTGAAAAA.

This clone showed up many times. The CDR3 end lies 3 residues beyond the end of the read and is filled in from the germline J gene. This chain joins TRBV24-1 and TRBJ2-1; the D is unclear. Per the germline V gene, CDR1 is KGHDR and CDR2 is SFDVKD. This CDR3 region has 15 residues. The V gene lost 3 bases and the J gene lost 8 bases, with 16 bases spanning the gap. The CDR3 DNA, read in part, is TGTGCCACCAGTGATCCACATTACCACAAGGATGAG. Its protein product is CATSDPHYHKDE. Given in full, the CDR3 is CATSDPHYHKDEQFF.

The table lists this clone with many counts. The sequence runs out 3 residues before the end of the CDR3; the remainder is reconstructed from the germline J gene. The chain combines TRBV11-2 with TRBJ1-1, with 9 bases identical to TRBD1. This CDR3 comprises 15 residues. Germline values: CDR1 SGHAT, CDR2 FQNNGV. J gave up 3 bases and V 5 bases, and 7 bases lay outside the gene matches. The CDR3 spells CASSPRGQGYTEAFF. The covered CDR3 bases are TGTGCCAGCAGCCCGAGGGGACAGGGTTACACTGAA.

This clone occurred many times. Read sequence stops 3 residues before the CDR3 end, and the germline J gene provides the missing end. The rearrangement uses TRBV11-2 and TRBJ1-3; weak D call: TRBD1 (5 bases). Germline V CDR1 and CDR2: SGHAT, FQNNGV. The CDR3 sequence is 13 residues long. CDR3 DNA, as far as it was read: TGTGCTACCGGGGACTTCTCTGGAAACACC. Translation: CATGDFSGNT. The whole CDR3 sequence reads CATGDFSGNTIYF. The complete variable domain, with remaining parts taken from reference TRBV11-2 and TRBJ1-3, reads EAGVAQSPRYKIIEKRQSVAFWCNPISGHATLYWYQQILGQGPKLLIQFQNNGVVDDSQLPKDRFSAERLKGVDSTLKIQPAKLEDSAVYLCATGDFSGNTIYFGEGSWLTVV.

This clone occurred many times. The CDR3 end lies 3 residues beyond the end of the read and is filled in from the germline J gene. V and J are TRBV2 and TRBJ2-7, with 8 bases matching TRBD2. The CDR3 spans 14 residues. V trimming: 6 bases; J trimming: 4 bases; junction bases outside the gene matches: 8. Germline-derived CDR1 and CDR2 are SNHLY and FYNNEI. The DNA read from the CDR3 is TGTGCCAGCAGCCCAGCGGGAGCCGGATACGAG. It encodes CASSPAGAGYE. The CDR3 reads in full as CASSPAGAGYEQYF.

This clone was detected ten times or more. The CDR3 DNA, read in part, is TGTGCCAGCAGCCAAGATCTAGCGGGGTCACCC. It specifies CASSQDLAGSP. The full CDR3 sequence reads CASSQDLAGSPLHF. The chain is built from TRBV14 and TRBJ1-6; D unresolved. The read comes to an end 3 residues before the CDR3 does, leaving the germline J gene to fill in the end. CDR1 SGHDN and CDR2 FVKESK come from the germline V gene. The CDR3 contains 14 residues. Trimming took off 0 bases at V and 10 bases at J, with 10 bases between the two ends.

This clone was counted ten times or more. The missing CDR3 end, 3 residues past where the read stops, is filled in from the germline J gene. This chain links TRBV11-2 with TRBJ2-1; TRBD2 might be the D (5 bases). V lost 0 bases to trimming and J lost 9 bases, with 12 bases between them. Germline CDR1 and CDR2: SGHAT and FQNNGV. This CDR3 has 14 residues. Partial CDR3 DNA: TGTGCCAGCAGCTTAGATCTATCGGGGAGTGAG. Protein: CASSLDLSGSE. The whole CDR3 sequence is CASSLDLSGSEQFF.